The entry below gives a single TCR beta chain sequence along with its context. What it binds is not known. This CDR3 is 15 amino acids long. CDR1 is SGHRS, CDR2 YFSETQ, per germline. V was pared by 7 bases and J by 3 bases, with 20 bases between. The data originate from a study of long-term antiretroviral therapy in people with HIV. Overall study: The oldest specimens predate the 2015 immediate-ART recommendation by about a decade.

Version v3.0 of the immunoSEQ assay ran at survey level. The repertoire was sequenced with immunoSEQ multiplex PCR; TCRdb's copy has only in-frame clones and lacks some. Among roughly 36,000 clones, roughly 84% were seen once, and the ten largest hold roughly 5%. Every sample had 1-10 million cryopreserved PBMC in it before DNA extraction. General study results and limits: Among HIV repertoires, CDR3 length ranges were narrower than those of controls. Although diversity increased after ART, it remained lower than in transplant donor controls.

This chain links TRBV5-1 with TRBJ2-7, with D possibly TRBD1 on 6 matching bases. The receptor comes from a woman aged 25-40 years with HIV. This specimen was unsorted PBMCs, taken 2.7 to 2.9 years before starting antiretroviral therapy. The CDR3: CASRKDGGSHYEQYF. In nucleotides, the CDR3 is TGCGCCAGCCGCAAGGATGGGGGCTCCCACTACGAGCAGTACTTC.